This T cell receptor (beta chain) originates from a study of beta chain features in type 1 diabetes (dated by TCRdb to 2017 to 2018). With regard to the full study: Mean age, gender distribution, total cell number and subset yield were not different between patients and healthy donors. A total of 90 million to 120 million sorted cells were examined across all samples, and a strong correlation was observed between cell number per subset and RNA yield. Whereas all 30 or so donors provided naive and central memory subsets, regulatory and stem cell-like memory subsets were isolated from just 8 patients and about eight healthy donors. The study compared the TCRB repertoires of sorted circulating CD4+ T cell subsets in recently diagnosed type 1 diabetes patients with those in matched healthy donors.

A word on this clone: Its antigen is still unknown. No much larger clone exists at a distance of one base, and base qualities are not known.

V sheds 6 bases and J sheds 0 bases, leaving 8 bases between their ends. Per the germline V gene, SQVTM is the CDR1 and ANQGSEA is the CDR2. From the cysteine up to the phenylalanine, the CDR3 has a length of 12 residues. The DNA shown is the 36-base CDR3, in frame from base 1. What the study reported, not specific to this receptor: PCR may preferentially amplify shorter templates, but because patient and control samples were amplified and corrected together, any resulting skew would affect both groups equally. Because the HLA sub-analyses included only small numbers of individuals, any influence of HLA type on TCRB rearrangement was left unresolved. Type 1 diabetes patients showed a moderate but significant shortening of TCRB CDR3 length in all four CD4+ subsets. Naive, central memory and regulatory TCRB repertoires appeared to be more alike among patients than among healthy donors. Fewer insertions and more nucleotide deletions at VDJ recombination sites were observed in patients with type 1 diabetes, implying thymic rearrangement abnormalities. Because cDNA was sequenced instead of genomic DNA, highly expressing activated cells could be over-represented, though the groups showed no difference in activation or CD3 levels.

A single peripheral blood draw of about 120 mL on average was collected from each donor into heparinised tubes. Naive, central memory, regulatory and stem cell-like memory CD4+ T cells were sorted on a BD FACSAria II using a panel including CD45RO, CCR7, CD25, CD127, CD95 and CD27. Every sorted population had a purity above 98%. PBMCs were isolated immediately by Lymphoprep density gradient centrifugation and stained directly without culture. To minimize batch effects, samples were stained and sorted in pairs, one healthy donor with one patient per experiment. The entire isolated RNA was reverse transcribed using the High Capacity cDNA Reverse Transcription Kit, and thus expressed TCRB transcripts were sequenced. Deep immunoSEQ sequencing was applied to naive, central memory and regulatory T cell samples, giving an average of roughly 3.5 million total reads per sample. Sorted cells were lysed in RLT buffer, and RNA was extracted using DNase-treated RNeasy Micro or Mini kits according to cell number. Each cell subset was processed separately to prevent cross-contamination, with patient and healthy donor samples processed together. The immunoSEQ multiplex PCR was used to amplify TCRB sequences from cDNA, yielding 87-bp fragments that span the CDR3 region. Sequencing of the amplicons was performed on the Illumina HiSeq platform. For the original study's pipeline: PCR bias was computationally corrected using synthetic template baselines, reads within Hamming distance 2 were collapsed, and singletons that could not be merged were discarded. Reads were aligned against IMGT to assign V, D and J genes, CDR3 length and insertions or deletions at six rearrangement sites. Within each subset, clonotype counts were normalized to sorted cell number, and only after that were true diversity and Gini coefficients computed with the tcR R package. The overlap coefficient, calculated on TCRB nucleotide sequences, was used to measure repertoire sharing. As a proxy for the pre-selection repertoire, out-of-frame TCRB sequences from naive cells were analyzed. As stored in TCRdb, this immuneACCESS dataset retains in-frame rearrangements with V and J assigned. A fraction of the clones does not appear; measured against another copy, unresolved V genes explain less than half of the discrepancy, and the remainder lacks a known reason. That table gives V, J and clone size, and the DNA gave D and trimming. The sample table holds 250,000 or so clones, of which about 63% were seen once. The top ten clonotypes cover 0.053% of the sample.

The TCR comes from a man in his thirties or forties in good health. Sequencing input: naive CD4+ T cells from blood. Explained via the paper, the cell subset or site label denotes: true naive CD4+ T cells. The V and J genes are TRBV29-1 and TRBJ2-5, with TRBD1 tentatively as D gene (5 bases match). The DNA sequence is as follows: TGCAGCGTATCAGGGAACCAAGAGACCCAGTACTTC. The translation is CSVSGNQETQYF.